Shown below are 18 T cell receptor beta chains from a single sample sequenced in a study of blood T cells in healthy people across ages. A J-beta primer mix and a sample-barcoded 5' primer were used in a second PCR of about 6 to 12 cycles. TCRdb called the 5' RACE reads again in MiXCR, with one record for every CDR3 protein. The sample includes 980,000 or so distinct CDR3 sequences, roughly 52% seen only once; the top ten take roughly an eighth. The sequencing input was blood. Source of these receptors: a man aged 25 to 45 in good health.

This clonotype was found once. The J gene is TRBJ1-2, the V gene TRBV29-1; D is unclear. The V gene's germline CDR1 is SQVTM and CDR2 ANQGSEA. The CDR3 extends over 13 amino acids. Trimming left V 7 bases short and J 0 bases short, with 12 bases between. The chain's CDR3 is CSARTDSNYGYTF. CDR3 DNA: TGCAGCGCCCGTACCGACTCTAACTATGGCTACACCTTC.

The rearrangement uses TRBV6-2 or TRBV6-3 and TRBJ2-5; D perhaps matches TRBD2 (6 bases). The V gene's germline CDR1 is MNHEY and CDR2 SVGEGT. The ends were cut back, 4 bases at V and 3 bases at J, with 15 bases in the middle. CDR3 length equals 15 residues. CDR3 DNA sequence: TGTGCCAGCAGTTTCGGGACTTATGCTAAAGAGACCCAGTACTTC. This sequence encodes CASSFGTYAKETQYF.

The V call is TRBV7-2, the J call TRBJ1-6, with 8 bases aligning to TRBD1. CDR3 length: 16 amino acids. Germline trimming cut 1 base from V and 10 bases from J; bases unmatched to any gene: 9. Germline-derived CDR1 and CDR2 are SGHTA and FQGNSA. The CDR3 DNA follows: TGTGCCAGCAGCTTAGTAGGACAGGGTGGAGGGTCACCCCTCCACTTT. It yields the protein CASSLVGQGGGSPLHF.

This chain uses TRBV20-1 with TRBJ1-2, with no clear D. V lost 5 bases and J lost 0, with 10 bases in between. CDR1 and CDR2 from the germline V gene are DFQATT and SNEGSKA (reference sequence). This CDR3 spans 13 amino acids. The CDR3 DNA sequence: TGCAGTGCTCCCCAACCAACTAACTATGGCTACACCTTC. This translates into CSAPQPTNYGYTF.

The genes are TRBV6-5 and TRBJ1-5, with a weak D call TRBD1 (5 bases). The V gene's germline CDR1 is MNHEY and CDR2 SVGAGI. V was cut by 5 bases and J by 1 base, with 12 bases left in between. The CDR3 sequence is 15 residues long. For the CDR3, the DNA is TGTGCCAGCAGTAACCTGGGGGTGAGCAATCAGCCCCAGCATTTT. Protein product: CASSNLGVSNQPQHF.

This clonotype came up a few times. The chain uses TRBV20-1 and TRBJ2-5, with a tentative D call TRBD2 (6 bases). The CDR3 covers 12 residues. The ends were cut back, 5 bases at V and 6 bases at J, with 13 bases in the middle. Germline CDR1 DFQATT, CDR2 SNEGSKA (reference sequence). This chain's CDR3 is CSAFRESQTQYF. The CDR3 nucleotides read TGCAGTGCTTTTCGGGAGTCCCAGACCCAGTACTTC.

V usage is TRBV7-2 and J usage is TRBJ1-2; D unclear. CDR1 SGHTA and CDR2 FQGNSA come from the germline V gene. The V end was cut by 3 bases, the J end by 8 bases, with 16 bases between. This CDR3 region has 14 residues. The CDR3 DNA is TGTGCCAGCAGCTTCGGGAGGGTAGGGCGCGGCTACACCTTC. Amino acid sequence: CASSFGRVGRGYTF.

About this clonotype: Just one base apart from a much larger clone, this may be a read error. This rearrangement joins TRBV10-3 to TRBJ2-1; 11 positions match TRBD2. Looked up from germline, CDR1 is ENHRY and CDR2 is SYGVKD. The CDR3 consists of 15 residues. Here the CDR3 DNA reads TGTGACATCAGTGAAGGGACTAGCGGTAAGAATGAGCAGTTCTTC. Its protein is CDISEGTSGKNEQFF.

Only a few counts were recorded for this clonotype. The rearrangement uses TRBV30 and TRBJ1-6; 9 nucleotides align to TRBD1. Trimming cost V 6 bases and J 10 bases; bases outside gene matches: 7. Germline V gene sequence: CDR1 GTSNPN, CDR2 SVGIG (reference sequence). The CDR3 covers 13 residues. This chain's CDR3 is CACSGTGSSPLHF. DNA of the CDR3: TGTGCCTGCTCCGGGACAGGGAGCTCACCCCTCCACTTT.

This clonotype showed up just once. The V call is TRBV5-1, the J call TRBJ1-2; D is undetermined. Germline CDR1 is SGHRS and CDR2 is YFSETQ. Trimming pared 6 bases from V and 0 bases from J, leaving 12 bases between. The CDR3 totals 14 residues. CDR3 nucleotide sequence: TGCGCCAGCAACTCGCCAGAGACTAACTATGGCTACACCTTC. Encoded protein: CASNSPETNYGYTF.

The genes are TRBV28 and TRBJ1-4, with 8 nucleotides matching TRBD1. V lost 6 bases to trimming and J lost 5 bases; unmatched junction nucleotides: 5. The CDR3 has 14 residues. Germline CDR1 MDHEN, CDR2 SYDVKM. The chain's CDR3 is CASRLQGANEKLFF. In DNA, the CDR3 is TGTGCCAGCAGATTGCAGGGGGCAAATGAAAAACTGTTTTTT.

The chain recombines TRBV28 with TRBJ2-7; D may be TRBD2 (7 bases). The CDR3 is 18 residues long. Trimming took 0 bases from V and 4 from J, leaving 22 bases between them. The germline V gene encodes CDR1 MDHEN and CDR2 SYDVKM. CDR3 sequence reads: CASSLWMGGDKGGYEQYF. CDR3 nucleotides: TGTGCCAGCAGTTTATGGATGGGGGGGGACAAGGGAGGGTACGAGCAGTACTTC.

This clonotype was detected ten times or more. An end of the junction differs from the germline gene, which may be a read error. The chain is built from TRBV7-7 and TRBJ2-2; D gene uncertain. The germline gives CDR1 SSHAT, CDR2 FNYEAQ (reference sequence). CDR3 size: 13 residues. Written as DNA, the CDR3 is TGTGCTAGCAGCGTAGGAGAGTCCGGGGAGCTGTTTTTT. It codes for CASSVGESGELFF.

This clonotype was recorded once. V and J are TRBV6-2 or TRBV6-3 and TRBJ2-7; 9 bases line up with TRBD1. V shed 6 bases and J 1 base; nucleotides not matched to a gene: 4. CDR3 length: 14 residues. Germline lookup yields CDR1 MNHEY and CDR2 SVGEGT. CDR3 nucleotides: TGTGCCAGCAGGAGGACAGGGGCGTCCTACGAGCAGTACTTC. Translated: CASRRTGASYEQYF.

The chain is built from TRBV28 and TRBJ1-5; D is uncertain. The CDR3 runs 16 residues. Trimming removed 5 bases at V and 0 bases at J, with 14 bases between. Germline V gene data show CDR1 as MDHEN and CDR2 as SYDVKM. CDR3 amino acids: CASSLWRTYSNQPQHF. Here the CDR3 DNA reads TGTGCCAGCAGTCTCTGGAGGACCTATAGCAATCAGCCCCAGCATTTT.

The chain is built from TRBV7-2 and TRBJ2-1; 8 positions agree with TRBD2. With 3 bases clipped from V and 5 bases from J, the junction kept 6 bases outside the gene matches. This CDR3 contains 15 residues. Germline V gene sequence: CDR1 SGHTA, CDR2 FQGNSA. The CDR3 loop is CASSLYREGHNEQFF. For the CDR3, the DNA is TGTGCCAGCAGCTTGTACCGGGAGGGCCACAATGAGCAGTTCTTC.

A word on this clonotype: No DNA is shown, since the ends of the CDR3 on it are uncertain; the CDR3 is the one TCRdb lists. CDR3 region: CSATPSGEQFF. The chain uses TRBV20-1 and TRBJ2-1. The CDR3 totals 11 residues, both ends included. Germline loops: CDR1 DFQATT, CDR2 SNEGSKA (reference sequence).

The chain joins TRBV4-2 to TRBJ1-6, with D possibly being TRBD1 (6 bases). Trimming cost V 0 bases and J 9 bases, with 15 bases left between them. The length of the CDR3 is 16 residues. CDR1 and CDR2 (germline): LGHNA, YNFKEQ. The CDR3 DNA is TGTGCCAGCAGCCAAGATCTTGGGGGGCTGGGTTCACCCCTCCACTTT. It encodes CASSQDLGGLGSPLHF.